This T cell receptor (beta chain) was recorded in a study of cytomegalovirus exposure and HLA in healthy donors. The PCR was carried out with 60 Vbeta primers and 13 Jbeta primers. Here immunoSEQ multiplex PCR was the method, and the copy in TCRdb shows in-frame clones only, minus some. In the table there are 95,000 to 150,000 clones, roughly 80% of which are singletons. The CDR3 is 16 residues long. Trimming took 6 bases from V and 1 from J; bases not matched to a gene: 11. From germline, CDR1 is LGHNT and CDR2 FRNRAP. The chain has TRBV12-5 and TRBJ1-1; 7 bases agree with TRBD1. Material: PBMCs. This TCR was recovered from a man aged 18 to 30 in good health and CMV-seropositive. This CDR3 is CASGLDPGGKNTEAFF. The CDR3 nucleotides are TGTGCTAGTGGACTTGACCCAGGGGGGAAGAACACTGAAGCTTTCTTT.